This T cell receptor (beta chain) was identified in a study of T cell clusters in autoimmune cytopenias. TRB was amplified by touch-down multiplex PCR, primer pools A and B combined. No DNA is given; TCRdb re-called the multiplex PCR reads and lists each CDR3 protein once. This table holds 5,800 or so distinct CDR3 sequences. The CDR3 totals 16 residues. Germline CDR1 reads SGHKS; CDR2 reads YYEKEE (reference sequence). TRB was amplified from 250 ng of peripheral blood genomic DNA per sample. The receptor was isolated from a human donor with an autoimmune cytopenia or autoimmune hepatitis (not recorded which). The sample consisted of peripheral blood. The chain joins TRBV5-5 to TRBJ2-4; TCRdb designates TRBD2, a call that cannot be tested without DNA. CDR3: CASKGLSGGEVNIQYF.